The 8 T cell receptor beta chains reported below all come from one sample, sequenced in a study of blood T cell repertoires in COVID-19. Profiling relied on immunoSEQ multiplex PCR, and the TCRdb table lists in-frame clones only, not all of them. This table has around 25,000 clones, about 72% appearing once. The sample taken for sequencing was peripheral blood. Receptors originate from a woman of 80 years or more with acute or convalescent COVID-19.

V and J are TRBV2 and TRBJ1-2; the D gene is possibly TRBD1 (6 bases). Germline CDR1 and CDR2: SNHLY and FYNNEI. The CDR3 runs 15 residues. The V gene lost 4 bases and the J gene lost 2 bases, with 14 bases spanning the gap. Written as DNA, the CDR3 is TGTGCCAGCAGTGCCCGGGACATCTCAAACTATGGCTACACCTTC. Protein product: CASSARDISNYGYTF.

The chain couples TRBV15 to TRBJ1-2; 8 bases are a match to TRBD1. Germline CDR1 reads LNHNV; CDR2 reads YYDKDF (reference sequence). The V and J ends lost 5 bases and 3 bases, in that order; junction bases with no gene match: 8. The CDR3 has 15 residues. CDR3 coding DNA: TGTGCCACCAGCCTCGGGACAGGCTCCCACTATGGCTACACCTTC. Its protein is CATSLGTGSHYGYTF.

V gene TRBV5-6 combines with J gene TRBJ2-3, with D possibly being TRBD2 (5 bases). CDR1 and CDR2 from the germline V gene are SGHDT and YYEEEE. The CDR3 runs to 14 residues. V was clipped by 4 bases and J by 6 bases, with 15 bases between them. In nucleotides, the CDR3 is TGTGCCAGCAGCCGCGTGCGGGCCGGGGATACGCAGTATTTT. It translates to CASSRVRAGDTQYF. Complete variable domain (other parts from reference TRBV5-6 and TRBJ2-3): DAGVTQSPTHLIKTRGQQVTLRCSPKSGHDTVSWYQQALGQGPQFIFQYYEEEERQRGNFPDRFSGHQFPNYSSELNVNALLLGDSALYLCASSRVRAGDTQYFGPGTRLTVL.

The chain combines TRBV6-5 with TRBJ2-7, with 8 bases that match TRBD2. Per the germline V gene, CDR1 is MNHEY and CDR2 is SVGAGI. This CDR3 is 14 amino acids long. The trim removed 5 bases at V and 2 bases at J, leaving 5 bases unmatched. The CDR3 reads CASSIHSGAYEQYF. The CDR3 DNA follows: TGTGCCAGCAGTATTCATAGCGGGGCCTACGAGCAGTACTTC.

This chain connects TRBV5-6 to TRBJ1-4; 9 nucleotides line up with TRBD1. Germline V gene data show CDR1 as SGHDT and CDR2 as YYEEEE. J was trimmed by 8 bases and V by 0 bases; bases with no gene match: 5. This CDR3 contains 15 residues. In DNA, the CDR3 is TGTGCCAGCAGCTTGGTGACAGGGGGAGGAGAAAAACTGTTTTTT. Amino acids: CASSLVTGGGEKLFF.

The rearrangement joins TRBV19 to TRBJ1-2; no definite D call. This CDR3 has 14 amino acids. Germline V gives CDR1 LNHDA, CDR2 SQIVND (reference sequence). V shed 7 bases and J shed 8 bases, with 20 bases lying between them. DNA of the CDR3: TGTGCCAGTATCACCAATTCAGGAAAAAGGGGCTACACCTTC. Its translation is CASITNSGKRGYTF.

The chain joins TRBV5-1 to TRBJ2-2; D is unclear. There are 15 residues in the CDR3. Trimming took off 2 bases at V and 2 bases at J, with 10 bases between the two ends. The V gene's germline CDR1 is SGHRS and CDR2 YFSETQ. The CDR3 loop reads CASSLKTINTGELFF. DNA of the CDR3: TGCGCCAGCAGCTTAAAAACTATCAACACCGGGGAGCTGTTTTTT.

The chain joins TRBV27 to TRBJ2-7, with 8 bases lining up with TRBD2. The CDR3 length is 15 residues. Germline CDR1 reads MNHEY; CDR2 reads SMNVEV (reference sequence). Trimming cost V 2 bases and J 4 bases; bases outside gene matches: 7. This CDR3 is CASSLTGGGGYEQYF. The DNA for the CDR3 is TGTGCCAGCAGTTTAACCGGAGGCGGGGGGTACGAGCAGTACTTC.